A selection of T cell receptor beta chains follows, all from one sample in a study of cytomegalovirus exposure and HLA in healthy donors. Here immunoSEQ multiplex PCR was the method, and the copy in TCRdb shows in-frame clones only, minus some. The sample carries about 190,000 clones, 84% recorded once. The material sequenced was PBMCs. The receptor source for this set is a man between 18 and 35 years old in good health and CMV-seropositive. Both conserved end residues are part of each CDR3. The D gene is left open where the match is weak. The size field is filled for only some rows; it gives once, few, many or a size class.

v_gene	abundance	d_gene	j_gene	CDR3nt	CDR3aa
TRBV30	once	.	TRBJ1-3	TGTGCCTGGAGTCAGAACACCATATATTTT	CAWSQNTIYF
TRBV11-1	.	.	TRBJ1-2	TGTGCCAGCAGCCCAAATTGGGGGGGAAAAGGCTACACCTTC	CASSPNWGGKGYTF
TRBV27	.	TRBD2	TRBJ2-2	TGTGCCAGCAGTTCGGGGACTAGCGGAGGCACCGGGGAGCTGTTTTTT	CASSSGTSGGTGELFF
TRBV29-1	.	.	TRBJ2-7	TGCAGCGTTGACACAGGGCCCTACGAGCAGTACTTC	CSVDTGPYEQYF
TRBV4-2	.	.	TRBJ2-5	TGTGCCAGCAGCCAAGAAGAGCCAGGGGGGCAGACCCAGTACTTC	CASSQEEPGGQTQYF
TRBV7-8	.	.	TRBJ2-1	TGTGCCAGCAGCTTAGTCGGAGGTGAGCAGTTCTTC	CASSLVGGEQFF
TRBV4-3	.	.	TRBJ2-7	TGCGCCAGCAGCCTGGAGGTAGGAAGCTCCTACGAGCAGTACTTC	CASSLEVGSSYEQYF
TRBV7-9	.	TRBD1	TRBJ2-7	TGTGCCAGCAGCTTAGGGACAGGGGGCCTTGGCGAGCAGTACTTC	CASSLGTGGLGEQYF
TRBV13	.	TRBD2	TRBJ2-3	TGTGCCAGCAGTTTTGGGACTAGCCGCCCGGTGGGCACAGATACGCAGTATTTT	CASSFGTSRPVGTDTQYF
TRBV7-3	.	TRBD2	TRBJ2-1	TGTGCCAGCAGCTTAAGGGGGAGGGCAGAAGAGCAGTTCTTC	CASSLRGRAEEQFF
TRBV5-6	once	TRBD1	TRBJ1-1	TGTGCCAGCAGCTGGGGGACAGGGGGCTTGGACACTGAAGCTTTCTTT	CASSWGTGGLDTEAFF
TRBV5-6	.	.	TRBJ2-7	TGTGCCAGCAGCTCGGCCCTGGGCGGGTTTCCCTACGAGCAGTACTTC	CASSSALGGFPYEQYF
TRBV11-2	.	TRBD2	TRBJ2-3	TGTGCCAGCAGCTTTAGCGGGAGTCTAGTAAGGGAAGATACGCAGTATTTT	CASSFSGSLVREDTQYF
TRBV28	.	.	TRBJ2-4	TGTGCCAGCAGTAGGGTGGGGAGGGCCAAAAACATTCAGTACTTC	CASSRVGRAKNIQYF